There are a few counts of the clone carrying this TCR beta chain. The data originate from a study of tumor-infiltrating lymphocytes in primary liver carcinoma. V trimming: 5 bases; J trimming: 3 bases; junction bases outside the gene matches: 6. The CDR3 is 15 amino acids. Germline V gene sequence: CDR1 GTSNPN, CDR2 SVGIG (reference sequence). A primer matching the constant region was used to make TCR beta cDNA from approximately 0.45 ug of total RNA. Three rounds of nested multiplex PCR with slightly modified ARM-PCR produced TCR beta libraries. Primers for the first two PCR rounds were TRBV1-TRBV30 forward primers and a C-beta reverse primer (roughly 9 cycles per round). In TCRdb, the multiplex PCR reads were re-called with MiXCR into one record per CDR3 protein. The table lists about 180,000 distinct CDR3 sequences, about 60% of them singletons. The study extracted blood RNA from unsorted whole blood and also extracted germline DNA.

V and J are TRBV30 and TRBJ2-1; 11 nucleotides line up with TRBD2. Input material: peripheral blood. The sequence came from a man aged 40-50 years with primary liver carcinoma and hepatitis B virus infection. CDR3 loop: CAWDLGLADYNEQFF. For the CDR3, the DNA is TGTGCCTGGGATTTGGGACTAGCGGACTACAATGAGCAGTTCTTC.